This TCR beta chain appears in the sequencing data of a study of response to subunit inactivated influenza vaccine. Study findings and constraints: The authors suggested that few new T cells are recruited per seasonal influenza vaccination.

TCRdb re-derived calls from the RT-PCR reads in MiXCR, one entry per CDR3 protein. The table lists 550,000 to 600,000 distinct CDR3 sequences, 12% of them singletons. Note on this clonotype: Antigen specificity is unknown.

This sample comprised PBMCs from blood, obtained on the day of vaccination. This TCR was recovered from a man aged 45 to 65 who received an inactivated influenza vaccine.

CDR3 nucleotides: TGCAGTGCTAGAGGACACGGGGGCGCTGAGACCCAGTACTTC. This encodes CSARGHGGAETQYF. V gene TRBV20-1 combines with J gene TRBJ2-5; D possibly matches TRBD1 or TRBD2 (6 bases each). Germline V CDR1 and CDR2: DFQATT, SNEGSKA (reference sequence). V lost 1 base and J lost 5, with 14 bases in between. This CDR3 is built from 14 residues.